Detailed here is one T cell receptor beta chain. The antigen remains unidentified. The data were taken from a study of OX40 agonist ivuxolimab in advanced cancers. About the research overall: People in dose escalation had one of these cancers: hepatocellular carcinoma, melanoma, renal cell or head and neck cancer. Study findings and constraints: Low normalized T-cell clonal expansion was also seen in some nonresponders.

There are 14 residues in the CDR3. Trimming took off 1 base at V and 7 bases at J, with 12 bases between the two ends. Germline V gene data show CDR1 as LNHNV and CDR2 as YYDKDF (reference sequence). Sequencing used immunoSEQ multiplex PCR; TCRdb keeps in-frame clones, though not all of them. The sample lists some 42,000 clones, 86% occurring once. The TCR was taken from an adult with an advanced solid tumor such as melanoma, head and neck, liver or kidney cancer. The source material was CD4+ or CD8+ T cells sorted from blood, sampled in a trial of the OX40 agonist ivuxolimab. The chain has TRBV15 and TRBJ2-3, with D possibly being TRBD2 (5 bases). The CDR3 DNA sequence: TGTGCCACCAGCAGAGTGGGCGAGGGAAATACGCAGTATTTT. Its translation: CATSRVGEGNTQYF.